The 31 T cell receptor beta chains presented below share a single source sample, sequenced in a study of blood T cell repertoires in COVID-19. Assay: immunoSEQ multiplex PCR; the TCRdb copy retains only in-frame clones and omits some. This table has 150,000 to 160,000 clones, around 89% appearing once. The material sequenced was peripheral blood. All receptors derive from a woman in her 40s with acute or convalescent COVID-19.

The chain employs TRBV10-3 and TRBJ2-3; 7 bases align to TRBD2. V gave up 8 bases and J gave up 2 bases; unmatched junction bases: 7. In germline, CDR1 is ENHRY, CDR2 SYGVKD. The CDR3 extends over 14 amino acids. In DNA form, the CDR3 reads TGTGCCATCCGATTGACTAGCTCCACAGATACGCAGTATTTT. Translated: CAIRLTSSTDTQYF.

This sequence joins TRBV3-1 (or the pseudogene TRBV3-2) and TRBJ1-5, with D possibly matching TRBD1 (5 bases). V was trimmed by 0 bases and J by 2 bases, leaving 11 bases between them. CDR1 and CDR2 from the germline V gene are LGHDT and YNNKEL (reference sequence). CDR3 size: 16 residues. The CDR3 here is CASSQDHRGGNQPQHF. The CDR3, as DNA: TGTGCCAGCAGCCAAGACCATAGGGGCGGCAATCAGCCCCAGCATTTT.

This sequence joins TRBV14 and TRBJ1-2; a possible D gene is TRBD1 (6 bases). CDR3 length equals 15 residues. V was cut by 10 bases and J by 2 bases, with 20 bases left in between. CDR1 and CDR2 from the germline V gene are SGHDN and FVKESK. The CDR3 nucleotides read TGTGCCATCAAGCGAGAGTGGGGGACAAACTATGGCTACACCTTC. As protein: CAIKREWGTNYGYTF.

CDR3 sequence reads: CAWYPGPGTEAFF. In nucleotides, the CDR3 is TGTGCCTGGTACCCCGGCCCGGGCACTGAAGCTTTCTTT. The genes are TRBV30 and TRBJ1-1; D uncertain. CDR3 length: 13 residues. Germline assignment: CDR1 GTSNPN and CDR2 SVGIG (reference sequence). Trimming removed 5 bases at V and 4 bases at J, with 14 bases between.

The CDR3, as DNA: TGTGCCAGCAGAGGAGACCTAGCGGGACAAGAGACCCAGTACTTC. The encoded protein is CASRGDLAGQETQYF. This rearrangement joins TRBV2 to TRBJ2-5, with 9 nucleotides matching TRBD2. Looked up from germline, CDR1 is SNHLY and CDR2 is FYNNEI. Trimming at V came to 6 bases and at J to 2 bases, leaving 7 bases not matched to a gene. The CDR3 extends over 15 amino acids.

The chain has TRBV24-1 and TRBJ1-5; weak D call: TRBD1 (6 bases). The CDR3 loop spans 18 amino acids. Trimming cost V 2 bases and J 6 bases, with 22 bases left between them. CDR1 and CDR2 (germline): KGHDR, SFDVKD. CDR3 coding DNA: TGTGCCACCAGTGATTCGGCGGGGGGCGCTTCCCGCCGTCAGCCCCAGCATTTT. This codes for CATSDSAGGASRRQPQHF.

The chain employs TRBV15 and TRBJ2-3, with 10 bases that match TRBD2. With V trimmed by 0 bases and J by 0 bases, 12 bases remained unmatched. The CDR3 runs to 20 residues. Germline values: CDR1 LNHNV, CDR2 YYDKDF (reference sequence). The chain's CDR3 is CATSRDPSGGIKTSTDTQYF. CDR3 DNA: TGTGCCACCAGCAGAGACCCTAGCGGGGGCATTAAAACTAGCACAGATACGCAGTATTTT.

J is TRBJ2-1 and V is TRBV18; D is possibly TRBD2 (6 bases). CDR1 and CDR2 from the germline V gene are KGHSH and LQKENI. The CDR3 consists of 14 residues. V lost 1 base and J lost 9, with 13 bases in between. CDR3 amino acids: CASSPRGGESEQFF. CDR3 coding DNA: TGTGCCAGCTCACCACGCGGAGGGGAAAGTGAGCAGTTCTTC. The full variable domain, with the rest looked up from reference TRBV18 and TRBJ2-1, is NAGVMQNPRHLVRRRGQEARLRCSPMKGHSHVYWYRQLPEEGLKFMVYLQKENIIDESGMPKERFSAEFPKEGPSILRIQQVVRGDSAAYFCASSPRGGESEQFFGPGTRLTVL.

The rearrangement joins TRBV6-5 to TRBJ1-4; 11 bases match TRBD1. Trimming cost V 5 bases and J 4 bases; bases outside gene matches: 3. The CDR3 extends over 15 amino acids. The germline V gene encodes CDR1 MNHEY and CDR2 SVGAGI. The CDR3 loop is CASSPGTGGNEKLFF. In nucleotides, the CDR3 is TGTGCCAGCAGTCCCGGGACAGGGGGTAATGAAAAACTGTTTTTT.

The chain is built from TRBV12-3 or TRBV12-4 and TRBJ1-1, with D possibly being TRBD1 (5 bases). Trimming removed 11 bases from V and 10 bases from J, with 17 bases in between. This CDR3 has 11 amino acids. The chain's CDR3 is CAGNGGGGAFF. For the CDR3, the DNA is TGTGCCGGAAATGGCGGGGGGGGAGCTTTCTTT.

The V gene is TRBV6-2 or TRBV6-3, the J gene TRBJ2-7; 13 positions agree with TRBD2. Germline values: CDR1 MNHEY, CDR2 SVGEGT. CDR3 size: 18 residues. V lost 2 bases to trimming and J lost 2 bases; unmatched junction nucleotides: 9. CDR3 region: CASSYGTGLAGAPYEQYF. The CDR3, as DNA: TGTGCCAGCAGTTACGGGACCGGACTAGCGGGAGCTCCCTACGAGCAGTACTTC.

The rearrangement joins TRBV6-5 to TRBJ2-2, with a weak D call TRBD2 (7 bases). Germline CDR1 and CDR2: MNHEY and SVGAGI. V lost 4 bases, J lost 5 bases, and 14 bases lay in between. This CDR3 region has 15 residues. This chain's CDR3 is CASSSGGRRTGELFF. The CDR3 DNA sequence: TGTGCCAGCAGTTCGGGGGGCAGGCGGACCGGGGAGCTGTTTTTT.

The chain has TRBV30 and TRBJ1-2; 7 bases are a match to TRBD1. The length of the CDR3 is 14 residues. Looked up from germline, CDR1 is GTSNPN and CDR2 is SVGIG (reference sequence). After removal of 3 bases from V and 2 bases from J, the junction contained 6 bases not matched to a gene. This CDR3 reads CAWRYRGSNYGYTF. Written as DNA, the CDR3 is TGTGCCTGGAGGTACAGGGGATCCAACTATGGCTACACCTTC.

This CDR3 reads CASSLGGHYEQYF. For the CDR3, the DNA is TGTGCCAGCAGCTTGGGCGGCCACTACGAGCAGTACTTC. The chain joins TRBV5-8 to TRBJ2-7, with unresolved D. The CDR3 consists of 13 residues. CDR1 is SGHTS, CDR2 YDEGEE, per germline. V shed 0 bases and J shed 3 bases, with 7 bases lying between them.

The CDR3, as DNA: TGTGCCAATATAAAGGAGGGGTCGGGACAGGGGTCAGATACGCAGTATTTT. This encodes CANIKEGSGQGSDTQYF. This chain links TRBV7-9 with TRBJ2-3; 10 nucleotides agree with TRBD1. Trimming cost V 10 bases and J 4 bases; bases outside gene matches: 17. CDR1 and CDR2 from the germline V gene are SEHNR and FQNEAQ (reference sequence). The CDR3 loop spans 17 amino acids.

This rearrangement joins TRBV2 to TRBJ1-1; no definite D call. The CDR3 sequence is 10 residues long. Germline CDR1 is SNHLY and CDR2 is FYNNEI. V gave up 6 bases and J gave up 10 bases, with 9 bases separating them. The CDR3 region has the DNA TGTGCCAGCAGAGAGATTAGAGCTTTCTTT. Its protein product is CASREIRAFF. The variable domain in full, with the rest retrieved from reference TRBV2 and TRBJ1-1, is EPEVTQTPSHQVTQMGQEVILRCVPISNHLYFYWYRQILGQKVEFLVSFYNNEISEKSEIFDDQFSVERPDGSNFTLKIRSTKLEDSAMYFCASREIRAFFGQGTRLTVV.

J is TRBJ2-7 and V is TRBV6-2 or TRBV6-3; 7 bases fit TRBD1. Germline loops: CDR1 MNHEY, CDR2 SVGEGT. V was clipped by 4 bases and J by 7 bases; unmatched bases: 19. This CDR3 contains 17 residues. The CDR3 coding sequence is TGTGCCAGCAGTTCAGACAGGGACGGCCTTCTTACGGGGGAGCAGTACTTC. As protein: CASSSDRDGLLTGEQYF.

The V gene is TRBV5-1, the J gene TRBJ2-2, with unresolved D. This CDR3 has 14 amino acids. V was cut by 0 bases and J by 11 bases, with 14 bases left in between. Germline CDR1 is SGHRS and CDR2 is YFSETQ. DNA of the CDR3: TGCGCCAGCAGCTTGGAGATTGACAAAGTCGAGCTGTTTTTT. Translating it yields CASSLEIDKVELFF.

The chain has TRBV5-1 and TRBJ1-2; D might be TRBD1 (6 bases). Germline V gives CDR1 SGHRS, CDR2 YFSETQ. Between the trimmed V and J ends, which lost 2 bases and 2 bases, there was a span of 10 bases. This CDR3 has 14 amino acids. The CDR3 sequence is CASSFHTGNYGYTF. The CDR3 DNA sequence: TGCGCCAGCAGCTTTCATACAGGGAACTATGGCTACACCTTC.

V gene TRBV5-1 combines with J gene TRBJ2-1; D not resolved. Germline V gene lookup returns CDR1 SGHRS and CDR2 YFSETQ. This CDR3 spans 14 amino acids. V dropped 2 bases and J dropped 2 bases, with 8 bases sitting between them. CDR3 in amino acids: CASSFGGPYNEQFF. In DNA form, the CDR3 reads TGCGCCAGCAGCTTTGGCGGCCCCTACAATGAGCAGTTCTTC.

The chain links TRBV14 to TRBJ2-5; D may be TRBD1 (6 bases). The CDR3 is made up of 14 amino acids. CDR1 SGHDN and CDR2 FVKESK come from the germline V gene. Trimming left V 4 bases short and J 5 bases short, with 14 bases between. The CDR3 DNA sequence: TGTGCCAGCAGCCCTGGACAGACCTGGGAGACCCAGTACTTC. This encodes CASSPGQTWETQYF. Variable domain in full (rest from reference TRBV14 and TRBJ2-5): EAGVTQFPSHSVIEKGQTVTLRCDPISGHDNLYWYRRVMGKEIKFLLHFVKESKQDESGMPNNRFLAERTGGTYSTLKVQPAELEDSGVYFCASSPGQTWETQYFGPGTRLLVL.

On this clone itself: Other DNA sequences from this sample encode an identical CDR3 as well. The V gene is TRBV6-5, the J gene TRBJ1-3; TRBD1 matches 8 bases. The V and J ends lost 3 bases and 2 bases, in that order; junction bases with no gene match: 3. The CDR3 is 15 residues long. Germline V gene sequence: CDR1 MNHEY, CDR2 SVGAGI. In nucleotides, the CDR3 is TGTGCCAGCAGTTATTCGACAGGGGCTGGAAACACCATATATTTT. This sequence encodes CASSYSTGAGNTIYF.

The rearrangement uses TRBV3-1 (or the pseudogene TRBV3-2) and TRBJ1-6; unclear D gene. CDR1 LGHDT and CDR2 YNNKEL come from the germline V gene (reference sequence). The length of the CDR3 is 16 residues. The V and J ends lost 1 base and 0 bases respectively, with 7 bases between them. The CDR3 here is CASSQGLGSYNSPLHF. For the CDR3, the DNA is TGTGCCAGCAGCCAAGGTCTAGGCTCCTATAATTCACCCCTCCACTTT.

This chain connects TRBV30 to TRBJ1-1, with D hard to call. The CDR3 has 14 amino acids. Per germline, CDR1 GTSNPN and CDR2 SVGIG (reference sequence). V was shortened by 0 bases and J by 4 bases, with 12 bases between the two germline ends. The CDR3 reads CAWSVVGRITEAFF. CDR3 coding DNA: TGTGCCTGGAGTGTGGTAGGGAGGATCACTGAAGCTTTCTTT.

The J gene is TRBJ2-2, the V gene TRBV7-9; TRBD2 matches at 8 bases. This CDR3 region has 17 residues. Trimming removed 2 bases from V and 7 bases from J; junction bases left unmatched: 12. The germline CDR1 and CDR2 sequences are SEHNR and FQNEAQ (reference sequence). CDR3 sequence reads: CASSLSRLAGYGGELFF. In DNA, the CDR3 is TGTGCCAGCAGCTTAAGTCGTCTAGCGGGTTATGGCGGGGAGCTGTTTTTT.

The rearrangement joins TRBV6-2 or TRBV6-3 to TRBJ1-1; perhaps TRBD1 as D (5 bases). V lost 4 bases and J lost 6, with 12 bases in between. This CDR3 has 13 amino acids. Germline V gene sequence: CDR1 MNHEY, CDR2 SVGEGT. CDR3 loop: CASSLGQGSEAFF. CDR3 DNA: TGTGCCAGCAGTTTGGGCCAGGGCTCTGAAGCTTTCTTT.

This chain uses TRBV7-6 with TRBJ1-5; TRBD1 matches at 7 bases. The V and J ends lost 5 bases and 0 bases, in that order; junction bases with no gene match: 13. In germline, CDR1 is SGHVS, CDR2 FNYEAQ. The length of the CDR3 is 18 residues. The CDR3 nucleotides are TGTGCCAGCAGCAGGAACCCGGGACAGAACTATAGCAATCAGCCCCAGCATTTT. It encodes CASSRNPGQNYSNQPQHF.

This clone was seen only once. The chain carries TRBV6-5 and TRBJ2-7; 10 bases map to TRBD2. This CDR3 is 14 amino acids long. Losses at the gene ends were 7 bases for V and 2 bases for J; bases not matched to a gene: 5. CDR1 is MNHEY and CDR2 is SVGAGI in the germline V gene. The DNA for the CDR3 is TGTGCCAGCACCCTAGCGGGAGTTCCCTACGAGCAGTACTTC. It codes for CASTLAGVPYEQYF.

V gene TRBV28 combines with J gene TRBJ1-2; TRBD1 might be the D (6 bases). Between the trimmed V and J ends, which lost 4 bases and 6 bases, there was a span of 12 bases. The CDR3 has 13 residues. Germline V gene sequence: CDR1 MDHEN, CDR2 SYDVKM. The CDR3 DNA is TGTGCCAGCAGTTCAGACAGGAACGATGGCTACACCTTC. Translating gives CASSSDRNDGYTF.

The V gene is TRBV29-1, the J gene TRBJ1-2; D is undetermined. The length of the CDR3 is 14 residues. V shed 3 bases and J shed 3 bases, with 14 bases lying between them. Germline CDR1 and CDR2: SQVTM and ANQGSEA. CDR3 loop: CSVEVVAVDYGYTF. The CDR3, as DNA: TGCAGCGTTGAGGTAGTTGCGGTGGACTATGGCTACACCTTC.

This clone has a single count. Other DNA sequences in this sample translate to the same CDR3. The J gene is TRBJ2-5, the V gene TRBV6-5; 8 bases fit TRBD1. Germline V CDR1 and CDR2: MNHEY, SVGAGI. CDR3 size: 13 residues. The junction had 3 bases not matched to a gene; V was cut back by 4 bases and J by 5 bases. The CDR3 DNA follows: TGTGCCAGCAGTTGGACAGGGCGGGAGACCCAGTACTTC. This sequence encodes CASSWTGRETQYF.